A selection of T cell receptor beta chains follows, all from one sample in a study of T cell responses to AZD1222 COVID-19 vaccine. TCRdb's table, derived via immunoSEQ multiplex PCR, lists solely in-frame clones and lacks some. The table records about 140,000 clones, around 93% of them present only once. The source was peripheral blood, collected on day 0 of AZD1222 vaccination. The receptors here all came from an adult in good health. The CDR3 runs from the conserved cysteine through the conserved F or W. Each record gives: CDR3 protein, CDR3 DNA, V gene, D gene, J gene, clone size. A D gene is named only where the DNA matches it firmly. Only some rows state a clone size, as once, few, many or a class for expanded clones.

CAAKGGDYGYTF | TGTGCCGCCAAAGGGGGGGACTATGGCTACACCTTC | TRBV10-3 | - | TRBJ1-2 | -
CASSLQGSGNTIYF | TGTGCCAGCAGCTTACAGGGCTCTGGAAACACCATATATTTT | TRBV7-2 | - | TRBJ1-3 | -
CATSEERGIMNTEAFF | TGTGCCACCAGTGAAGAGAGGGGAATCATGAACACTGAAGCTTTCTTT | TRBV24-1 | - | TRBJ1-1 | once
CASRVGYTF | TGTGCCAGTAGGGTTGGCTACACCTTC | TRBV19 | - | TRBJ1-2 | -
CASSSSDGRYGYTF | TGTGCCAGCAGTTCGTCGGACGGGCGCTATGGCTACACCTTC | TRBV28 | - | TRBJ1-2 | -
CATSRGGSGYNEQFF | TGTGCCACCAGCAGAGGCGGGAGTGGCTACAATGAGCAGTTCTTC | TRBV15 | TRBD2 | TRBJ2-1 | -
CAWSPRGGRGYGYTF | TGTGCCTGGAGTCCCCGGGGAGGTCGGGGCTATGGCTACACCTTC | TRBV30 | - | TRBJ1-2 | -
CASSQVKGYGYTF | TGTGCCAGCAGCCAAGTAAAGGGTTATGGCTACACCTTC | TRBV3-1/TRBV3-2 | - | TRBJ1-2 | -
CAISESSGVNEQFF | TGTGCCATCAGTGAGTCTAGCGGGGTCAATGAGCAGTTCTTC | TRBV10-3 | TRBD2 | TRBJ2-1 | -
CASSLSWGADYGYTF | TGTGCCAGCAGCTTATCTTGGGGCGCTGACTATGGCTACACCTTC | TRBV7-9 | - | TRBJ1-2 | -
CASSLDRNTEAFF | TGTGCTAGCAGCTTAGACAGGAACACTGAAGCTTTCTTT | TRBV7-7 | - | TRBJ1-1 | -